What follows are 16 T cell receptor beta chains derived from one specimen sequenced in a study of T cells in women clearing cervical HPV infection. The protocol was immunoSEQ multiplex PCR, while the TCRdb copy is restricted to in-frame clones and leaves out a portion. The sample is made up of about 17,000 clones, and the top ten hold 9.5% to 12% of it. Material: blood buffy coat. The receptor set was obtained from a woman between 18 and 75 years old with a cervical HPV16 infection that either progressed to CIN3+ or cleared (not recorded which).

Comments on this clone: Read sequence stops 3 residues before the CDR3 end, and the germline J gene provides the missing end. This chain uses TRBV30 with TRBJ2-3, with D possibly TRBD1 on 6 matching bases. The V gene lost 0 bases and the J gene lost 4 bases, with 17 bases spanning the gap. Per the germline V gene, CDR1 is GTSNPN and CDR2 is SVGIG (reference sequence). The CDR3 is 16 amino acids. CDR3 sequence: CAWSVRNRVGPDTQYF. Partial CDR3 DNA: TGTGCCTGGAGTGTACGCAACAGGGTGGGTCCAGATACG.

On this clone itself: The read stops 3 residues short of the end of the CDR3; the missing end is completed from the germline J gene. The chain has TRBV5-1 and TRBJ2-5, with 13 bases matching TRBD2. Germline V gene lookup returns CDR1 SGHRS and CDR2 YFSETQ. The V and J ends lost 2 bases and 4 bases, in that order; junction bases with no gene match: 5. CDR3 length: 16 residues. CDR3 DNA (partial): TGCGCCAGCAGCTTTAGGACTAGCGGGAGAGGAGAGACC. This codes for CASSFRTSGRGET. Given in full, the CDR3 is CASSFRTSGRGETQYF.

CDR3 DNA, as far as it was read: TGTGCCAGCAGTGAAGATTTCATTGGACAGGGGAAACAGCCC. Its translation is CASSEDFIGQGKQP. The whole CDR3 protein is CASSEDFIGQGKQPQHF. The chain links TRBV2 to TRBJ1-5; 9 bases match TRBD1. The missing CDR3 end, 3 residues past where the read stops, is filled in from the germline J gene. This CDR3 contains 17 residues. After removal of 1 base from V and 7 bases from J, the junction contained 11 bases not matched to a gene. Germline V gene data show CDR1 as SNHLY and CDR2 as FYNNEI.

As regards this clone: The CDR3 is cut off 3 residues early in the read; its end comes from the germline J gene. The chain has TRBV4-1 and TRBJ1-1; 11 positions agree with TRBD1. The CDR3 length is 15 residues. Germline V gene lookup returns CDR1 MGHRA and CDR2 YSYEKL. J gave up 5 bases and V 3 bases, and 5 bases lay outside the gene matches. The CDR3 bases that were read are TGCGCCAGCAGCCAGGACAGGGGGCGATGGACTGAA. As protein: CASSQDRGRWTE. The CDR3 in full is CASSQDRGRWTEAFF.

As regards this clone: Sequencing ends 3 residues short of the CDR3 end; the germline J gene provides the rest. This chain joins TRBV30 and TRBJ1-3; 7 bases align to TRBD1. The V and J ends lost 2 bases and 0 bases, in that order; junction bases with no gene match: 4. This CDR3 region has 15 residues. Germline V CDR1 and CDR2: GTSNPN, SVGIG (reference sequence). The CDR3 bases that were read are TGTGCCTGGAGTCGGGACAGCGGCTCTGGAAACACC. Its translation: CAWSRDSGSGNT. The whole CDR3 protein reads CAWSRDSGSGNTIYF.

As to this clone: The read stops 3 residues short of the end of the CDR3; the missing end is completed from the germline J gene. The genes are TRBV29-1 and TRBJ2-2, with D possibly matching TRBD2 (6 bases). CDR1 SQVTM and CDR2 ANQGSEA come from the germline V gene. This CDR3 spans 14 amino acids. V lost 6 bases, J lost 5 bases, and 16 bases lay in between. The CDR3 DNA, read in part, is TGCAGCGTCGAAAAAGACCTAGCGACCGGGGAG. This encodes CSVEKDLATGE. The full CDR3 protein reads CSVEKDLATGELFF.

As for this clone: The read ends 3 residues before the CDR3 terminus; that terminus is restored from the germline J gene. This chain uses TRBV19 with TRBJ1-1; D may be TRBD1 (6 bases). The CDR3 runs 13 residues. Trimming stripped 9 bases from V and 0 bases from J, with 11 bases between. CDR1 is LNHDA, CDR2 SQIVND, per germline (reference sequence). The part of the CDR3 DNA that was read is TGTGCCAGCAGGGGTAGAATGAACACTGAA. Encoded protein: CASRGRMNTE. Given in full, the CDR3 is CASRGRMNTEAFF.

With respect to this clone: The CDR3 extends 3 residues past the end of the read, so its final part is completed from the germline J gene. J is TRBJ2-3 and V is TRBV20-1; D is unresolved. This CDR3 region has 11 residues. CDR1 is DFQATT and CDR2 is SNEGSKA in the germline V gene (reference sequence). The V end was cut by 5 bases, the J end by 3 bases, with 6 bases between. The CDR3 is CSARRTDTQYF. The DNA read from the CDR3 is TGCAGTGCTCGCCGGACAGATACG.

As for this clone: The read terminates 3 residues ahead of where the CDR3 ends, so the germline J gene completes it. The chain has TRBV20-1 and TRBJ1-1; TRBD1 agrees at 8 bases. The CDR3 loop spans 11 amino acids. Germline loops: CDR1 DFQATT, CDR2 SNEGSKA (reference sequence). The chain's CDR3 is CSASMGTGAFF. The part of the CDR3 DNA that was read is TGCAGTGCTAGCATGGGGACAGGA.

Concerning this clone itself: The read halts 3 residues ahead of the CDR3 end, with the missing end drawn from the germline J gene. V gene TRBV10-2 combines with J gene TRBJ2-1; 9 positions agree with TRBD1. This CDR3 contains 15 residues. Germline V gene data show CDR1 as WSHSY and CDR2 as SAAADI. The V segment lost 7 bases and the J segment 0 bases; nucleotides outside the gene matches: 4. Partial CDR3 DNA: TGCGCCAGCAATGACAGGGGGTCCTCCTACAATGAG. Translation gives CASNDRGSSYNE. The complete CDR3 reads CASNDRGSSYNEQFF.

The CDR3 bases that were read are TGCGCCAGCAGCCAGCGGGACAGACAAAATGAAAAA. Translating it yields CASSQRDRQNEK. The whole CDR3 sequence is CASSQRDRQNEKLFF. This rearrangement joins TRBV5-1 to TRBJ1-4, with 7 positions matching TRBD1. Read sequence stops 3 residues before the CDR3 end, and the germline J gene provides the missing end. This CDR3 spans 15 amino acids. The J segment lost 5 bases and the V segment lost 4 bases, leaving 8 bases of the junction unmatched. CDR1 is SGHRS and CDR2 is YFSETQ in the germline V gene.

On this clone: The read gets to within 3 residues of the CDR3 end, and the germline J gene fills in the rest. The genes are TRBV20-1 and TRBJ2-2; no definite D call. Germline V gives CDR1 DFQATT, CDR2 SNEGSKA (reference sequence). Trimming removed 1 base from V and 4 bases from J, with 4 bases in between. The CDR3 extends over 12 amino acids. The CDR3 region is CSARVSTGELFF. Incomplete CDR3 DNA: TGCAGTGCTAGAGTATCCACCGGGGAG.

A note on this clone: The read halts 3 residues ahead of the CDR3 end, with the missing end drawn from the germline J gene. The chain has TRBV2 and TRBJ2-7; TRBD2 might be the D (5 bases). V lost 6 bases and J 0 bases, leaving 12 bases between the germline ends. From germline, CDR1 is SNHLY and CDR2 FYNNEI. CDR3 length: 14 residues. The CDR3 DNA, read in part, is TGTGCCAGCAGCATGCGCGGGCACTCCTACGAG. This encodes CASSMRGHSYE. The full CDR3 reads CASSMRGHSYEQYF.

Concerning this clone itself: Read data end 3 residues before the CDR3 end; the end is taken from the germline J gene. The chain employs TRBV12-3 or TRBV12-4 and TRBJ2-7, with 8 nucleotides matching TRBD2. This CDR3 contains 14 residues. J gave up 2 bases and V 6 bases, and 6 bases lay outside the gene matches. CDR3 bases read: TGTGCCAGCAGGACAGCGGGAGTCCCCTACGAG. The encoded protein is CASRTAGVPYE. From start to end, the CDR3 is CASRTAGVPYEQYF.

Note on this clone: The read terminates 3 residues ahead of where the CDR3 ends, so the germline J gene completes it. The J gene is TRBJ2-1, the V gene TRBV19; D gene ambiguous. CDR1 and CDR2 (germline): LNHDA, SQIVND (reference sequence). The CDR3 contains 16 residues. V was cut by 3 bases and J by 0 bases, with 12 bases left in between. CDR3 bases read: TGTGCCAGTAGTATTTATTCTGCCAGCTCCTACAATGAG. Translated: CASSIYSASSYNE. In full, the CDR3 reads CASSIYSASSYNEQFF.

A word on this clone: The read terminates 3 residues before the CDR3 end, so the remaining end is supplied by the germline J gene. This chain joins TRBV12-3 or TRBV12-4 and TRBJ1-1; the D gene is possibly TRBD1 (6 bases). V dropped 5 bases and J dropped 6 bases, with 25 bases sitting between them. The CDR3 has 17 residues. The part of the CDR3 DNA that was read is TGTGCCAGCAGTAGAACCTTACAGGGTTTAACAGGCGCTGAA. The encoded protein is CASSRTLQGLTGAE. The whole CDR3 reads CASSRTLQGLTGAEAFF.